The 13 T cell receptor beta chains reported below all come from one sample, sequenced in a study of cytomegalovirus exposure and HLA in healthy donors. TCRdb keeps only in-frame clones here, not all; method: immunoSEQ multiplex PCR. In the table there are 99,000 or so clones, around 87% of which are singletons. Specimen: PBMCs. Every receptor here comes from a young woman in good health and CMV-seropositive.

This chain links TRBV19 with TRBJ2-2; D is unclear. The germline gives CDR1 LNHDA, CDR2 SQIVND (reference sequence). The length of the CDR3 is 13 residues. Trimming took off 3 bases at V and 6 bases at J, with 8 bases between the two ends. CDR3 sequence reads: CASSISQAGELFF. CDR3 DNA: TGTGCCAGTAGTATTAGTCAGGCCGGGGAGCTGTTTTTT.

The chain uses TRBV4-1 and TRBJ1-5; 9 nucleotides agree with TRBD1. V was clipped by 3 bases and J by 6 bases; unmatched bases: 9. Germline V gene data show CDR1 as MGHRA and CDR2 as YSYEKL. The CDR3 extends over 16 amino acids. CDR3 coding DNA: TGCGCCAGCAGCCAGTTGACAGGGGGGAATGGTCAGCCCCAGCATTTT. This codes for CASSQLTGGNGQPQHF.

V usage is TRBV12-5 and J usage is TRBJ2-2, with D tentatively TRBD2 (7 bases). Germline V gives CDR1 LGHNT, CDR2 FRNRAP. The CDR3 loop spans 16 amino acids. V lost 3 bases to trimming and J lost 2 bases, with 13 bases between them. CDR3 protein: CASGLGGAGNTGELFF. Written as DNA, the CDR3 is TGTGCTAGTGGTTTAGGGGGGGCTGGTAACACCGGGGAGCTGTTTTTT.

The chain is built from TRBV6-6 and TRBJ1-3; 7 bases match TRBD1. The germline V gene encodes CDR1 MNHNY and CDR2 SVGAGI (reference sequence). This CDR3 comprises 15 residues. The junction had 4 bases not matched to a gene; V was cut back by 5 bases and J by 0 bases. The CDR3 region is CASSEGQTSGNTIYF. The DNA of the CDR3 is TGTGCCAGCAGTGAGGGACAGACCTCTGGAAACACCATATATTTT.

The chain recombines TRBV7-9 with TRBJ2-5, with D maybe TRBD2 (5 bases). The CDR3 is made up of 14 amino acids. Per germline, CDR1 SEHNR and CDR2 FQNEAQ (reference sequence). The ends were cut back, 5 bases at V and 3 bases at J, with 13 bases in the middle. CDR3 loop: CASSLLGSEETQYF. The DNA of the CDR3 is TGTGCCAGCAGCCTACTAGGGTCCGAAGAGACCCAGTACTTC.

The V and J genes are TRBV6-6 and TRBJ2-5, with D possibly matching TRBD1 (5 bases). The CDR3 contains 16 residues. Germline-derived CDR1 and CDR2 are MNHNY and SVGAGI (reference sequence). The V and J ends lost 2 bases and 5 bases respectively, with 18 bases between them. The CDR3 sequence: CASSYRRDSQGETQYF. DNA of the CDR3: TGTGCCAGCAGTTACAGAAGGGATAGTCAGGGTGAGACCCAGTACTTC.

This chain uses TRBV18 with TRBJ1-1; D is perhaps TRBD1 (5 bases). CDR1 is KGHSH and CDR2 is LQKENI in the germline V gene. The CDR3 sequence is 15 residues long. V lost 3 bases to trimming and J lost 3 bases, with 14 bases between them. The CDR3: CASSPRSTGDTEAFF. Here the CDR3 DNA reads TGTGCCAGCTCACCCCGCAGTACGGGGGACACTGAAGCTTTCTTT.

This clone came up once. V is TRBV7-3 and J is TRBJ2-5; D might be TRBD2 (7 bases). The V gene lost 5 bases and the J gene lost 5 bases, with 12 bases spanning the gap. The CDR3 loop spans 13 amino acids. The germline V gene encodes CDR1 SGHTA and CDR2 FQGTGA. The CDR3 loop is CASSRGGRETQYF. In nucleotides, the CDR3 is TGTGCCAGCAGCAGGGGGGGCCGGGAGACCCAGTACTTC.

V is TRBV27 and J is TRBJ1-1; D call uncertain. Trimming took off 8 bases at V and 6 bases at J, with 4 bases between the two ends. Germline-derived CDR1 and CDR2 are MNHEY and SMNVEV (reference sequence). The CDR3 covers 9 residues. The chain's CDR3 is CASGPEAFF. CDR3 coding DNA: TGTGCCAGCGGCCCTGAAGCTTTCTTT.

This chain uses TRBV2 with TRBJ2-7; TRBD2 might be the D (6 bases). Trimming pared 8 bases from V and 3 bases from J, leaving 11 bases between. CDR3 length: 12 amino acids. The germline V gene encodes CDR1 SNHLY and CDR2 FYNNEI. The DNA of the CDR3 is TGTGCCAGCTGGGACTTCGGCTACGAGCAGTACTTC. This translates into CASWDFGYEQYF.

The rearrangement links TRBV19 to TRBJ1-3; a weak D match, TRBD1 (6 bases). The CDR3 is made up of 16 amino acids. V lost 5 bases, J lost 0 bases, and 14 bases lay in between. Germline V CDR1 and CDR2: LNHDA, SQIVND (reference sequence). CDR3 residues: CASSSDRLFSGNTIYF. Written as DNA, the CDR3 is TGTGCCAGTAGTTCGGACAGACTATTCTCTGGAAACACCATATATTTT.

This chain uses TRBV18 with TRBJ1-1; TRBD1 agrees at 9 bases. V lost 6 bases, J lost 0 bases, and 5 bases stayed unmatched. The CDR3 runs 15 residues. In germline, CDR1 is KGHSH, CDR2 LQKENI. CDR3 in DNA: TGTGCCAGCTCCCGGGACAGGGATATGAACACTGAAGCTTTCTTT. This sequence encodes CASSRDRDMNTEAFF. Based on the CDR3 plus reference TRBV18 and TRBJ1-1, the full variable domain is NAGVMQNPRHLVRRRGQEARLRCSPMKGHSHVYWYRQLPEEGLKFMVYLQKENIIDESGMPKERFSAEFPKEGPSILRIQQVVRGDSAAYFCASSRDRDMNTEAFFGQGTRLTVV.

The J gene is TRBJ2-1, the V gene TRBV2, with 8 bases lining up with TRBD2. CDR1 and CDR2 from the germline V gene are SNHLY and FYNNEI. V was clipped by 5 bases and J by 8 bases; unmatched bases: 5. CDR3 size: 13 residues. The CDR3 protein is CASSRTGGDEQFF. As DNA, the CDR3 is TGTGCCAGCAGTCGGACCGGGGGGGATGAGCAGTTCTTC.